The present T cell receptor (beta chain) was sequenced within a study of PD-1 blockade in classical Hodgkin lymphoma. Trimming left V 3 bases short and J 0 bases short, with 8 bases between. The germline CDR1 and CDR2 sequences are SEHNR and FQNEAQ (reference sequence). CDR3 length: 14 residues. The method was immunoSEQ multiplex PCR; TCRdb's version includes in-frame clones alone and lacks a portion of them. The profile covers tens of thousands of clones, with about four fifths appearing a single time and roughly 22% taken by the ten largest. Overall study findings and caveats: CD4+ TCR diversity, unlike CD8+, rose significantly by C4D1.

Time point specified: cycle 4 day 1 (C4D1), after less than 7 weeks of nivolumab. The patients all showed relapse after autologous stem cell transplantation, while their brentuximab vedotin exposure varied. In regard to this clone: Its antigen is as yet unknown.

This chain uses TRBV7-9 with TRBJ1-1; D not resolved. This TCR derives from a human donor with classical Hodgkin lymphoma. The starting material was peripheral blood mononuclear cells (PBMCs), obtained before the fourth cycle of nivolumab. In DNA form, the CDR3 reads TGTGCCAGCAGCTTGGACGGATTGAACACTGAAGCTTTCTTT. The encoded protein is CASSLDGLNTEAFF.